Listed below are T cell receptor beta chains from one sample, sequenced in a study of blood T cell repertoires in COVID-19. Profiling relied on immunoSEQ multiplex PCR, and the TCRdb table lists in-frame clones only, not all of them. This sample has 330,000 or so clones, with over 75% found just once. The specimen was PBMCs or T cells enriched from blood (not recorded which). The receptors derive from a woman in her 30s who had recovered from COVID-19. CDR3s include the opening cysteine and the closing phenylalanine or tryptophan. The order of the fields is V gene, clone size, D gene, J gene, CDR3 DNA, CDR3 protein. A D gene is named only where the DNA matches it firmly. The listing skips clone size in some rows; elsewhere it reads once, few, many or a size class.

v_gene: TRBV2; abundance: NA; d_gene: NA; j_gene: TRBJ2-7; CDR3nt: TGTGCCAGCAGTATCGCAGGGTCCGGCGAGCAGTACTTC; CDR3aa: CASSIAGSGEQYF
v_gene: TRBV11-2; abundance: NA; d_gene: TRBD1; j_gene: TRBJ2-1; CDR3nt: TGTGCCAGCAGCTTTATCGGACAGGGGGCGAACAATGAGCAGTTCTTC; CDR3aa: CASSFIGQGANNEQFF
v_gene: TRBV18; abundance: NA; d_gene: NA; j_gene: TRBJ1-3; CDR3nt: TGTGCCAGCTCACCAGTAGGGACATTGCAAAACACCATATATTTT; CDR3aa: CASSPVGTLQNTIYF
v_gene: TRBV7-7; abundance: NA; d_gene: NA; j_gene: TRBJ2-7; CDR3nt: TGTGCTAGCAGCAGTAGCGGTTCCTACGAGCAGTACTTC; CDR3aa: CASSSSGSYEQYF
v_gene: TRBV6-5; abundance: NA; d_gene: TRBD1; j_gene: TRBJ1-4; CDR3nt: TGTGCCAGCAGTACAGGGGGAGGCGGAGAAAAACTGTTTTTT; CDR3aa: CASSTGGGGEKLFF
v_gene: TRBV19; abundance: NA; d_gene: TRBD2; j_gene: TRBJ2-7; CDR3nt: TGTGCCAGTAGCCTACTAGCGAGTTCCTACGAGCAGTACTTC; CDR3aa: CASSLLASSYEQYF
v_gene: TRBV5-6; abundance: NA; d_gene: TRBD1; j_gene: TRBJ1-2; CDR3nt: TGTGCCAGCAGCTTCAGACAGGGGGATGGCTACACCTTC; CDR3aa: CASSFRQGDGYTF
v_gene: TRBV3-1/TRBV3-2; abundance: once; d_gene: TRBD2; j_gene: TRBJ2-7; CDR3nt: TGTGCCAGCAGCCACAGCGGGGGGCGTCAGTACGAGCAGTACTTC; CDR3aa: CASSHSGGRQYEQYF
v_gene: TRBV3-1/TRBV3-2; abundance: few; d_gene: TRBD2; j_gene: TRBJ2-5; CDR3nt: TGTGCCAGCAGCCAAGAGCAGCGGGGGGGCTTGGAGACCCAGTACTTC; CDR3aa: CASSQEQRGGLETQYF
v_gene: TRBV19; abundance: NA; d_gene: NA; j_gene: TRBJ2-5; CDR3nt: TGTGCCACCTCACCGAGAGGGGAGACCCAGTACTTC; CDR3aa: CATSPRGETQYF
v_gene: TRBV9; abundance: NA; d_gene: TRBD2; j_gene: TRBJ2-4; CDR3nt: TGTGCCAGCAGCGTAGAAGCTAGCGGGTCAGCCAAAAACATTCAGTACTTC; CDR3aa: CASSVEASGSAKNIQYF
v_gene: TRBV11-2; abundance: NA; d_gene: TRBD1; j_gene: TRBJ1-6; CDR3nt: TGTGCCAGCAGCTTAAGGACAGGGCGAGATAATTCACCCCTCCACTTT; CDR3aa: CASSLRTGRDNSPLHF
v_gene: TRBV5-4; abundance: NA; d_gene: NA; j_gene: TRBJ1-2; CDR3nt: TGTGCCAGCAGCTTGGTCGGAGAGAAGTATGGCTACACCTTC; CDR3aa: CASSLVGEKYGYTF
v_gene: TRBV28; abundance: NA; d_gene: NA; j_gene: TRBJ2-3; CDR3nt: TGTGCCAGCAGGTCGAGCACAGATACGCAGTATTTT; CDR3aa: CASRSSTDTQYF
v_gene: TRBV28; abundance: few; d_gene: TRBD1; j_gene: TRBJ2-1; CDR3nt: TGTGCCAGCAGTGAAACCCGGGACAGGGAATACAATGAGCAGTTCTTC; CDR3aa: CASSETRDREYNEQFF
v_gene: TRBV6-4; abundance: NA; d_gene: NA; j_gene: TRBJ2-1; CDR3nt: TGTGCCAGCAGTCAGGACTCATTCAATGAGCAGTTCTTC; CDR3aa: CASSQDSFNEQFF
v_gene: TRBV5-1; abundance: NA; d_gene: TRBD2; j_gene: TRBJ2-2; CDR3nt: TGCGCCAGCAGCAGGGGACTAGCGGGAAACACCGGGGAGCTGTTTTTT; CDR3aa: CASSRGLAGNTGELFF
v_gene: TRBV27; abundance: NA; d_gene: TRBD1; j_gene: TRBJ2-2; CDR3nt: TGTGCCAGCAGCATAAAGAGTCGACAGGGGAACACCGGGGAGCTGTTTTTT; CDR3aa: CASSIKSRQGNTGELFF
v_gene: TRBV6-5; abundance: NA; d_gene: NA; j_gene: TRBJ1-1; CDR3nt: TGTGCCAGCAGTTACACGGGGGTAACTTTCTTT; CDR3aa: CASSYTGVTFF
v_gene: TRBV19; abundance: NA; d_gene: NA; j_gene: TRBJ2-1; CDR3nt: TGTGCCAGTAGAGTGGACAGCATTTACAATGAGCAGTTCTTC; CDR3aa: CASRVDSIYNEQFF
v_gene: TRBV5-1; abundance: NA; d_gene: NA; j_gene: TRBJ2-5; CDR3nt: TGCGCCAGCAGCTTAGGGACAACCCAAGAGACCCAGTACTTC; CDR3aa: CASSLGTTQETQYF
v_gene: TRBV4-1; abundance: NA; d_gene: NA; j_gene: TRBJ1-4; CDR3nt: TGCGCCAGCAGCCAAGATCCCCACGGGGGGGCTAATGAAAAACTGTTTTTT; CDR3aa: CASSQDPHGGANEKLFF
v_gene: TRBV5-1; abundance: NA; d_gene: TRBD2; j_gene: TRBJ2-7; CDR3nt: TGCGCCAGCAGCTTGGCCGGACTAGCGGGAGACTACGAGCAGTACTTC; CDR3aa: CASSLAGLAGDYEQYF
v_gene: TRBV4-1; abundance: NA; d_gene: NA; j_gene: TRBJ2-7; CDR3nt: TGCGCCAGCAGCCCACTGCAGGGTGGTACCTACGAGCAGTACTTC; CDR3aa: CASSPLQGGTYEQYF
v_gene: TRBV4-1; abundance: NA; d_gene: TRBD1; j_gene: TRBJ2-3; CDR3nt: TGCGCCAGCAGCCCCGGGACAGCGAAAGATACGCAGTATTTT; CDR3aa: CASSPGTAKDTQYF
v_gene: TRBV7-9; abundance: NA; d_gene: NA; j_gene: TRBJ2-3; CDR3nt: TGTGCCAGCAGTACCCCCCGGAGCACAGATACGCAGTATTTT; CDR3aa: CASSTPRSTDTQYF
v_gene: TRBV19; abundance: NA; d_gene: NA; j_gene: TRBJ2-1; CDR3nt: TGTGCCAGTAGTATTAATGAGTGGGCGAATGAGCAGTTCTTC; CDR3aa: CASSINEWANEQFF
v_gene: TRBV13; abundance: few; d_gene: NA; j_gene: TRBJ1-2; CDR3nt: TGTGCCAGCAGCCAGACAGGCGGAGCTAACTATGGCTACACCTTC; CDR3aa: CASSQTGGANYGYTF
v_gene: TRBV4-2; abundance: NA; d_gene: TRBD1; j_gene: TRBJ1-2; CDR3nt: TGTGCCAGCAGCCCACAGGGGAGTGATGGCTACACCTTC; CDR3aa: CASSPQGSDGYTF
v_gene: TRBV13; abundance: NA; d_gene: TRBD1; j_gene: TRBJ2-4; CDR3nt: TGTGCCAGCAGCTCCCGGGACAGGGTGTACATTCAGTACTTC; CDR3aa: CASSSRDRVYIQYF
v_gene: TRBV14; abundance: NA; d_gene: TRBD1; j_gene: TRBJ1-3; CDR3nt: TGTGCCAGCAGCCGACAGGGCTTTGGAAACACCATATATTTT; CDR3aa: CASSRQGFGNTIYF